The 27 T cell receptor beta chains given below trace back to one sample, sequenced in a study of T cells in Graves' hyperthyroidism and ophthalmopathy. It was RNA transcripts that yielded the amplified TCR beta CDR3 regions. A first-round RT-PCR of the TCR CDR3 used the HTBI primer set. TCRdb itself ran the multiplex PCR reads through MiXCR, one entry per CDR3 protein. The sample carries fewer than 650,000 distinct CDR3 sequences, 14% recorded once. The sequenced sample consisted of blood. The receptors come from a woman between 40 and 50 years old with Graves' hyperthyroidism.

This clonotype was counted a few times. J is TRBJ2-3 and V is TRBV11-2; a weak D match, TRBD1 (6 bases). Trimming stripped 10 bases from V and 3 bases from J, with 11 bases between. The CDR3 runs to 12 residues. The germline CDR1 and CDR2 sequences are SGHAT and FQNNGV. The CDR3 bases are TGTGCCAAGGCAGGGGAAACAGATACGCAGTATTTT. It yields the protein CAKAGETDTQYF.

The chain employs TRBV2 and TRBJ1-2, with D hard to call. Germline CDR1 SNHLY, CDR2 FYNNEI. Trimming left V 4 bases short and J 0 bases short, with 9 bases between. The CDR3 contains 14 residues. The CDR3 region is CASSVRVANYGYTF. CDR3 coding DNA: TGTGCCAGCAGTGTGCGGGTTGCTAACTATGGCTACACCTTC.

This clonotype occurred a few times. The rearrangement joins TRBV7-6 to TRBJ1-1, with a tentative D call TRBD1 (5 bases). The V gene lost 5 bases and the J gene lost 1 base, with 11 bases spanning the gap. Germline values: CDR1 SGHVS, CDR2 FNYEAQ. The CDR3 length is 14 residues. CDR3 amino acids: CASSIITGNTEAFF. The CDR3 DNA reads TGTGCCAGCAGCATAATCACAGGGAACACTGAAGCTTTCTTT. Filled out from reference TRBV7-6 and TRBJ1-1, the complete variable domain reads GAGVSQSPRYKVTKRGQDVALRCDPISGHVSLYWYRQALGQGPEFLTYFNYEAQQDKSGLPNDRFSAERPEGSISTLTIQRTEQRDSAMYRCASSIITGNTEAFFGQGTRLTVV.

The chain links TRBV3-1 to TRBJ2-7, with 9 bases matching TRBD2. V was clipped by 0 bases and J by 3 bases; unmatched bases: 3. This CDR3 spans 15 amino acids. Germline CDR1 is LGHDT and CDR2 is YNNKEL (reference sequence). CDR3 amino acids: CASSQETSGDYEQYF. The CDR3 nucleotides read TGTGCCAGCAGCCAAGAGACTAGCGGAGACTACGAGCAGTACTTC.

V gene TRBV20-1 combines with J gene TRBJ2-7; no clear D gene. The ends were cut back, 2 bases at V and 1 base at J, with 12 bases in the middle. Germline CDR1 is DFQATT and CDR2 is SNEGSKA (reference sequence). The CDR3 is 14 amino acids. The CDR3 DNA reads TGCAGTGCTAGACCGGGTCTTAGTTCCTACGAGCAGTACTTC. Its protein product is CSARPGLSSYEQYF.

The J gene is TRBJ2-4, the V gene TRBV28; TRBD1 matches 9 bases. The V and J ends lost 7 bases and 0 bases, in that order; junction bases with no gene match: 7. The germline V gene encodes CDR1 MDHEN and CDR2 SYDVKM. The CDR3 extends over 16 amino acids. CDR3 region: CASIGTGGVAKNIQYF. DNA for the CDR3: TGTGCCAGCATCGGTACAGGGGGCGTAGCCAAAAACATTCAGTACTTC.

Ten or more counts support this clonotype. The chain recombines TRBV20-1 with TRBJ1-1, with D unresolved. The V gene's germline CDR1 is DFQATT and CDR2 SNEGSKA (reference sequence). Trimming shortened V by 0 bases and J by 0 bases, and 5 bases separated the two germline ends. This CDR3 is 13 amino acids long. CDR3 sequence reads: CSARDTVNTEAFF. CDR3 in DNA: TGCAGTGCTAGAGACACAGTGAACACTGAAGCTTTCTTT.

V gene TRBV5-1 combines with J gene TRBJ2-3, with 12 bases fitting TRBD2. Germline CDR1 reads SGHRS; CDR2 reads YFSETQ. The V segment lost 0 bases and the J segment 2 bases; nucleotides outside the gene matches: 4. The CDR3 extends over 17 amino acids. Here the CDR3 DNA reads TGCGCCAGCAGCTTGGGACTAGCGGGAGTGATCACAGATACGCAGTATTTT. Encoded protein: CASSLGLAGVITDTQYF.

The chain combines TRBV30 with TRBJ2-4; TRBD1 aligns across 7 bases. Trimming at V came to 2 bases and at J to 7 bases, leaving 8 bases not matched to a gene. Germline V lookup: CDR1 GTSNPN, CDR2 SVGIG (reference sequence). This CDR3 has 14 residues. The CDR3 loop is CAWSPGTVGNIQYF. CDR3 nucleotide sequence: TGTGCCTGGAGTCCCGGGACAGTTGGGAACATTCAGTACTTC.

Details on this clonotype: Mismatch with germline at one junction end may stem from a read error. The chain recombines TRBV20-1 with TRBJ2-2; 9 bases line up with TRBD2. Germline lookup yields CDR1 DFQATT and CDR2 SNEGSKA (reference sequence). The CDR3 is 19 amino acids. CDR3: CSAREIAGAGKSKTGELFF. The CDR3 DNA is TGCAGTGCTAGAGAAATAGCGGGAGCGGGAAAATCGAAAACCGGGGAGCTGTTTTTT.

Remarks on this clonotype: A read error may be the cause here, since a much bigger clone is one base away. J is TRBJ2-3 and V is TRBV6-2 or TRBV6-3, with D maybe TRBD1 (6 bases). Germline assignment: CDR1 MNHEY and CDR2 SVGEGT. V was cut by 0 bases and J by 2 bases, with 12 bases left in between. The CDR3 consists of 16 residues. CDR3 nucleotide sequence: TGTGCCAGCAGTTACTCTACTGGGGGCCACACAGATACGCAGTATTTT. As protein: CASSYSTGGHTDTQYF.

This clonotype was seen ten or more times. In DNA, the CDR3 is TGTGCCAGCAGCCCCCGTGGTCGGGACGAGCAGTACTTC. Translated: CASSPRGRDEQYF. The genes are TRBV7-9 and TRBJ2-7; no clear D. The CDR3 loop spans 13 amino acids. In germline, CDR1 is SEHNR, CDR2 FQNEAQ (reference sequence). V was cut by 5 bases and J by 5 bases, with 13 bases left in between.

There are many counts of this clonotype. The chain joins TRBV20-1 to TRBJ2-4; TRBD1 aligns across 7 bases. V lost 3 bases and J lost 0; bases outside the gene matches: 14. The germline CDR1 and CDR2 sequences are DFQATT and SNEGSKA (reference sequence). The CDR3 sequence is 18 residues long. The CDR3 region has the DNA TGCAGTGCTAGCAGACAGGGTTTCGTGGGCCTAGCCAAAAACATTCAGTACTTC. Protein: CSASRQGFVGLAKNIQYF.

This clonotype was seen a few times. This CDR3 reads CAISDTADTDTQYF. DNA for the CDR3: TGTGCCATCAGTGATACAGCGGACACAGATACGCAGTATTTT. The chain employs TRBV10-3 and TRBJ2-3, with a possible D match to TRBD2 (5 bases). The length of the CDR3 is 14 residues. Trimming pared 3 bases from V and 2 bases from J, leaving 9 bases between. From germline, CDR1 is ENHRY and CDR2 SYGVKD.

This clonotype was seen many times. V and J are TRBV7-8 and TRBJ2-1, with TRBD2 matching 8 bases. Germline V CDR1 and CDR2: SGHVS, FQNEAQ. CDR3 size: 15 residues. The junction had 4 bases not matched to a gene; V was cut back by 2 bases and J by 4 bases. The CDR3 loop is CASSLPGLEYNEQFF. CDR3 sequence (DNA): TGTGCCAGCAGCTTACCGGGACTAGAGTACAATGAGCAGTTCTTC.

This clonotype was found many times. The chain's CDR3 is CASRPDRAWWSEQYF. In DNA, the CDR3 is TGTGCCAGCAGGCCCGACAGGGCTTGGTGGTCCGAGCAGTACTTC. V usage is TRBV2 and J usage is TRBJ2-7; 7 bases align to TRBD1. The CDR3 is made up of 15 amino acids. With 6 bases clipped from V and 6 bases from J, the junction kept 14 bases outside the gene matches. Germline values: CDR1 SNHLY, CDR2 FYNNEI.

This clonotype was observed a handful of times. The V call is TRBV20-1, the J call TRBJ2-7, with D maybe TRBD1 (6 bases). Deletions cut 5 bases from V and 2 bases from J, with 16 bases between. Germline V CDR1 and CDR2: DFQATT, SNEGSKA (reference sequence). CDR3 length: 14 amino acids. The CDR3 is CSAYLGTSTYEQYF. CDR3 bases: TGCAGTGCTTACCTCGGGACATCCACCTACGAGCAGTACTTC.

This clonotype was recorded a few times. CDR3 DNA sequence: TGTGCCACCAGTGGAGGACTAGCAGGAGTGGAGACCCAGTACTTC. Protein product: CATSGGLAGVETQYF. The rearrangement joins TRBV24-1 to TRBJ2-5, with 8 bases that match TRBD2. CDR3 length: 15 residues. The ends lost 5 bases at V and 5 bases at J; junction bases unmatched: 9. CDR1 and CDR2 from the germline V gene are KGHDR and SFDVKD.

J is TRBJ1-2 and V is TRBV6-2 or TRBV6-3; TRBD1 is a possible D gene (5 bases). Germline V gene data show CDR1 as MNHEY and CDR2 as SVGEGT. This CDR3 has 13 residues. Trimming cost V 7 bases and J 3 bases, with 12 bases left between them. CDR3: CASTGREDYGYTF. In nucleotides, the CDR3 is TGTGCCAGCACGGGCAGGGAGGACTATGGCTACACCTTC.

Notes on this clonotype: A read error is possible here, since a much larger clone lies one base away. The V and J genes are TRBV30 and TRBJ2-7; TRBD2 matches 9 bases. From germline, CDR1 is GTSNPN and CDR2 SVGIG (reference sequence). This CDR3 spans 14 amino acids. The CDR3 DNA sequence: TGTGCCCGGAGGTTGGCTAGCGGGATGTCCGAGCAGTACTTC. It encodes CARRLASGMSEQYF.

In its sample, this clonotype was seen many times. This sequence joins TRBV7-8 and TRBJ2-1; TRBD2 agrees at 8 bases. In germline, CDR1 is SGHVS, CDR2 FQNEAQ. The CDR3 consists of 19 residues. The V and J ends lost 2 bases and 4 bases, in that order; junction bases with no gene match: 16. The CDR3 region has the DNA TGTGCCAGCAGCTTAAAGGATCGGGCTTTAGCGGGACCGTACAATGAGCAGTTCTTC. Its translation: CASSLKDRALAGPYNEQFF.

This clonotype was counted at least ten times. The rearrangement joins TRBV18 to TRBJ2-1; no firm D call. Trimming pared 0 bases from V and 6 bases from J, leaving 6 bases between. Per the germline V gene, CDR1 is KGHSH and CDR2 is LQKENI. CDR3 length: 13 amino acids. CDR3 in DNA: TGTGCCAGCTCACCACCATCAATCAATGAGCAGTTCTTC. It yields the protein CASSPPSINEQFF.

The chain couples TRBV7-9 to TRBJ2-7; 10 nucleotides align to TRBD2. Per germline, CDR1 SEHNR and CDR2 FQNEAQ (reference sequence). The CDR3 spans 15 residues. Trimming at V came to 8 bases and at J to 0 bases, leaving 7 bases not matched to a gene. CDR3 DNA sequence: TGTGCCAGCGGTCTAGCGGGAGCAATCTCCTACGAGCAGTACTTC. Translating it yields CASGLAGAISYEQYF.

This clonotype came up a few times. V is TRBV14 and J is TRBJ2-5, with D unresolved. Germline CDR1 reads SGHDN; CDR2 reads FVKESK. The CDR3 loop spans 15 amino acids. Trimming stripped 0 bases from V and 2 bases from J, with 10 bases between. CDR3 DNA: TGTGCCAGCAGCCAAGATAGACACCATCAAGAGACCCAGTACTTC. Translation gives CASSQDRHHQETQYF.

The chain employs TRBV7-2 and TRBJ1-2; D is unclear. This CDR3 has 16 residues. The germline V gene has CDR1 SGHTA and CDR2 FQGNSA. V lost 5 bases to trimming and J lost 4 bases, with 20 bases between them. For the CDR3, the DNA is TGTGCCAGCAGCCGGATGATTTCTGGAGGAGGCTATGGCTACACCTTC. It is translated as CASSRMISGGGYGYTF.

Many counts were recorded for this clonotype. The chain uses TRBV7-8 and TRBJ1-2; possibly TRBD1 for D (6 bases). V was trimmed by 5 bases and J by 6 bases, leaving 22 bases between them. CDR1 and CDR2 from the germline V gene are SGHVS and FQNEAQ. CDR3 length: 16 amino acids. The CDR3 DNA sequence: TGTGCCAGCAGCGACCGATTAGACAGGACGGGGGATGGCTACACCTTC. Translation: CASSDRLDRTGDGYTF.

This clonotype was counted many times. This CDR3 is CASSSSLAGERVQYF. CDR3 DNA: TGTGCCAGCAGTTCCTCTCTAGCGGGAGAACGGGTGCAGTACTTC. The rearrangement links TRBV28 to TRBJ2-7, with 10 bases lining up with TRBD2. The CDR3 is 15 amino acids. The J segment lost 9 bases and the V segment lost 4 bases, leaving 12 bases of the junction unmatched. Germline CDR1 reads MDHEN; CDR2 reads SYDVKM.